A selection of T cell receptor beta chains follows, all from one sample in a study of blood T cell repertoires in COVID-19. The data were produced by immunoSEQ multiplex PCR, yet TCRdb's version contains in-frame clones alone and is incomplete. The sample carries fewer than 650,000 clones, 85% to 90% recorded once. The specimen was peripheral blood. The receptors stem from a woman between 50 and 59 years old with COVID-19, enrolled during active disease. The conserved cysteine and the conserved F or W are not part of the CDR3 here.

cdr3_aa	v_call	j_call
ASSLGQTQETQY	TRBV5-6	TRBJ2-5
ASSLVGQGNTEAF	TRBV5-1	TRBJ1-1
ATSEANLGAKGGYT	TRBV24-1	TRBJ1-2
ASSQDRFGGELVYEQY	TRBV4-2	TRBJ2-7
ASSFLINEQF	TRBV7-3	TRBJ2-1
ASGGTGNEKLF	TRBV6-5	TRBJ1-4
ASSNSGGFYEQY	TRBV10-1	TRBJ2-7
ASSLRGLSGANVLT	TRBV7-2	TRBJ2-6
ASNPSSAGFEYGYT	TRBV19	TRBJ1-2
SVAASTEAF	TRBV29-1	TRBJ1-1
ASRRSHGGELF	TRBV25-1	TRBJ2-2
ASSAPLQETQY	TRBV5-1	TRBJ2-5
ASSGASGGSTDTQY	TRBV19	TRBJ2-3
ASTQPGGTDTQY	TRBV28	TRBJ2-3
AIQRGDRDQPQH	TRBV10-3	TRBJ1-5